This entry features one TCR beta chain sequence. The antigen is undetermined. UMI labels and 5' RACE were used to prepare the TRB cDNA libraries. TCRdb re-called the 5' RACE reads and catalogs CDR3 proteins one per entry, DNA excluded. In all, the sample yields about 130,000 distinct CDR3 sequences. This sample is part of a study of CXCR3-negative and CXCR3-positive naive CD8 T cells. Germline CDR1 LGHNA, CDR2 YNFKEQ. This CDR3 comprises 16 residues. General observations from the study: Whereas both naive subsets had comparably high diversity, memory CD8+ cells had much lower diversity. CXCR3-expressing naive cells carried TRB CDR3s more hydrophobic than those of CXCR3-negative naive cells.

A CD45RO-CCR7+CD27+CD95- phenotype identified naive CD8+ T cells. This receptor was identified in a human donor in good health. Some clones in this sample may be carry-over from other donors' samples. Source material: naive CXCR3- CD8+ T cells from blood. As for subset: CD45RO-CCR7+CD27+CD95- naive CD8+ T cells lacking CXCR3 (TNR3-). This chain uses TRBV4-2 with TRBJ2-1; TCRdb indicates TRBD2, and absent DNA this call remains unverified. CDR3 sequence reads: CASSQDTSGVGGEQFF.